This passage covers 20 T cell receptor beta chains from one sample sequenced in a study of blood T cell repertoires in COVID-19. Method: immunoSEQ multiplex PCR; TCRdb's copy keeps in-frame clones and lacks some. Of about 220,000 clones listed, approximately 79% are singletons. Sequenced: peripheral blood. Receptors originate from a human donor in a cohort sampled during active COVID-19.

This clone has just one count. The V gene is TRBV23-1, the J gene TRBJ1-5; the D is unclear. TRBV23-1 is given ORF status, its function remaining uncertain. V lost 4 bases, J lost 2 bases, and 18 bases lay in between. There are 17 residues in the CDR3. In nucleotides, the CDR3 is TGCGCCAGCAGTCCGCCCCGCACTCTGTCGGGCAATCAGCCCCAGCATTTT. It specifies CASSPPRTLSGNQPQHF.

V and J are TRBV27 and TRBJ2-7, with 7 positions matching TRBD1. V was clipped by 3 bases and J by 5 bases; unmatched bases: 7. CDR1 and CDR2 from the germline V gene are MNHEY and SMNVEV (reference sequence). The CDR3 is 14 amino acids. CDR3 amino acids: CASSFVGQLNEQYF. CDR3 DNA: TGTGCCAGCAGTTTCGTGGGACAGTTAAACGAGCAGTACTTC.

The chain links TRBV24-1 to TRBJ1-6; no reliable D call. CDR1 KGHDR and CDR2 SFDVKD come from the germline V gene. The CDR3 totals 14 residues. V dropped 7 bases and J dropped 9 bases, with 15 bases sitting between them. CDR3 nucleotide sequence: TGTGCCACCAGGGGTGACGGGGTAGCTTCACCCCTCCACTTT. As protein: CATRGDGVASPLHF.

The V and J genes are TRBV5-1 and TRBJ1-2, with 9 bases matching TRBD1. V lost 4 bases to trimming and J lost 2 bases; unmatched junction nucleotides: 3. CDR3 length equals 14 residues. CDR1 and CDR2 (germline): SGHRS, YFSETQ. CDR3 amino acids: CASSVTGGNYGYTF. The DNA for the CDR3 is TGCGCCAGCAGCGTTACAGGGGGCAACTATGGCTACACCTTC.

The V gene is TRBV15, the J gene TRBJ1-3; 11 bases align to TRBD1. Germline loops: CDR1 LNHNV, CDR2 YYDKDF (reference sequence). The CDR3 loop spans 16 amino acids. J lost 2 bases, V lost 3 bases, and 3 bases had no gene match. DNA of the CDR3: TGTGCCACCAGCAGGGACAGGGGGCCTCCTGGAAACACCATATATTTT. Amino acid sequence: CATSRDRGPPGNTIYF.

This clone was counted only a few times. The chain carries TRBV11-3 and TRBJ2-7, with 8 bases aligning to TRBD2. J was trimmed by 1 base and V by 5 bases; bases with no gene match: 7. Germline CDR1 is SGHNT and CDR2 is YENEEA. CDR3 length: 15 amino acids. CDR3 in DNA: TGTGCCAGCAGCCTGGGAGCGGGGGCGTCCTACGAGCAGTACTTC. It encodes CASSLGAGASYEQYF.

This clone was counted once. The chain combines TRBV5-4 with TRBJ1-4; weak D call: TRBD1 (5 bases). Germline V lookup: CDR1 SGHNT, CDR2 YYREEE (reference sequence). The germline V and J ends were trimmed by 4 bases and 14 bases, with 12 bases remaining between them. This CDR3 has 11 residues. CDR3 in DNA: TGTGCCAGCAGCGGGGGGGGGATTCTGTTTTTT. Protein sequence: CASSGGGILFF.

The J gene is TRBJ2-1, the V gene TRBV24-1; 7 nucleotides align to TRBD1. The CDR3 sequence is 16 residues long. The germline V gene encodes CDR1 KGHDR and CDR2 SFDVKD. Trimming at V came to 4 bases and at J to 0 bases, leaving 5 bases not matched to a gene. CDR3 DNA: TGTGCCACCAGTGACTCCAACAGGGGCTCCTACAATGAGCAGTTCTTC. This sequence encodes CATSDSNRGSYNEQFF.

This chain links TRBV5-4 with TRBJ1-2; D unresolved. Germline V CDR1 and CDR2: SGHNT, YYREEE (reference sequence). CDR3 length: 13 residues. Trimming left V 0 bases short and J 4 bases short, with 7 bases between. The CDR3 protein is CASSLAVSYGYTF. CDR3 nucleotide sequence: TGTGCCAGCAGCTTGGCGGTTTCCTATGGCTACACCTTC.

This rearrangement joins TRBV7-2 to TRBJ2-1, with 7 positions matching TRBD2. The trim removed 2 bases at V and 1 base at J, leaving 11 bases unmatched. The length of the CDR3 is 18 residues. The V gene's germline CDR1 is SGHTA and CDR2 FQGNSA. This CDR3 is CASSLRTGASGSYNEQFF. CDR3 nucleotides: TGTGCCAGCAGCTTACGTACTGGGGCTAGCGGATCCTACAATGAGCAGTTCTTC.

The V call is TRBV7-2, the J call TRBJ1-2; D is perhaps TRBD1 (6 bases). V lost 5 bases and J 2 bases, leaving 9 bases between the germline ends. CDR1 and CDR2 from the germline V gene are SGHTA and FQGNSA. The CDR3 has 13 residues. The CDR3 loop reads CASSPTGNYGYTF. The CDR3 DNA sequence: TGTGCCAGCAGCCCCACAGGGAACTATGGCTACACCTTC.

Here the CDR3 DNA reads TGTGCCAGCAGCGCGACTAGCGGGACCTACGAGCAGTACTTC. This codes for CASSATSGTYEQYF. This chain links TRBV7-2 with TRBJ2-7, with 11 bases identical to TRBD2. J lost 2 bases, V lost 5 bases, and 2 bases had no gene match. Germline CDR1 and CDR2: SGHTA and FQGNSA. The CDR3 is made up of 14 amino acids.

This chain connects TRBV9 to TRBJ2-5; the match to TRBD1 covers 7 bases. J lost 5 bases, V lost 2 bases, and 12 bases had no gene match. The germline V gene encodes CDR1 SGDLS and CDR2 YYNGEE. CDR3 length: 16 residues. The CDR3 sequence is CASSVAPSGGRETQYF. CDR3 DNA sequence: TGTGCCAGCAGCGTCGCCCCCTCAGGGGGAAGGGAGACCCAGTACTTC. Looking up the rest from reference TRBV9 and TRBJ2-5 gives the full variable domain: DSGVTQTPKHLITATGQRVTLRCSPRSGDLSVYWYQQSLDQGLQFLIQYYNGEERAKGNILERFSAQQFPDLHSELNLSSLELGDSALYFCASSVAPSGGRETQYFGPGTRLLVL.

CDR3 DNA sequence: TGTGCCAGTACGACCGGGACAGGGAGCTTGGGCTACACCTTC. It encodes CASTTGTGSLGYTF. The chain recombines TRBV7-9 with TRBJ1-2; TRBD1 matches at 9 bases. The CDR3 runs 14 residues. Germline CDR1 is SEHNR and CDR2 is FQNEAQ (reference sequence). Losses at the gene ends were 9 bases for V and 8 bases for J; bases not matched to a gene: 13.

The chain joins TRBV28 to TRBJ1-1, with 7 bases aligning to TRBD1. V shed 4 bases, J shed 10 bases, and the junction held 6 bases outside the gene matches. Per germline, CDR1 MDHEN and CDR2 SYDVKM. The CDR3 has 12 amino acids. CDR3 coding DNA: TGTGCCAGCAGTTACAGGGGAGAGAGAGCTTTCTTT. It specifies CASSYRGERAFF.

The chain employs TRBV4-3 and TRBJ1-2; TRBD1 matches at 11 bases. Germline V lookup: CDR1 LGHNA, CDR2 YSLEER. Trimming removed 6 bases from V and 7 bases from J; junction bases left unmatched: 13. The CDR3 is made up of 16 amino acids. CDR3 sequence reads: CASRLTRDRGYGGYTF. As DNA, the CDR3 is TGCGCCAGCAGATTGACCCGGGACAGGGGGTACGGTGGCTACACCTTC.

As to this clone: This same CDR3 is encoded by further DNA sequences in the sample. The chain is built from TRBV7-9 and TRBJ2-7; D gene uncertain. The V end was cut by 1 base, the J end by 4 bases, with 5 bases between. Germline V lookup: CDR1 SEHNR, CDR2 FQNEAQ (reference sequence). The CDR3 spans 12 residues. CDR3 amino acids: CASSLGSYEQYF. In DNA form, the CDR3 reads TGTGCCAGCAGCTTAGGTTCGTACGAGCAGTACTTC.

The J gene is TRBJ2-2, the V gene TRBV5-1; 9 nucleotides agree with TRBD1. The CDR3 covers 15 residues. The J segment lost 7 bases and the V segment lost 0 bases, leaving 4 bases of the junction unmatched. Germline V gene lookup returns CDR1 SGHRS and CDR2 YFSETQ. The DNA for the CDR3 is TGCGCCAGCAGCTTGGATGGACAGGGGTACGGGGAGCTGTTTTTT. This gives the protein CASSLDGQGYGELFF.

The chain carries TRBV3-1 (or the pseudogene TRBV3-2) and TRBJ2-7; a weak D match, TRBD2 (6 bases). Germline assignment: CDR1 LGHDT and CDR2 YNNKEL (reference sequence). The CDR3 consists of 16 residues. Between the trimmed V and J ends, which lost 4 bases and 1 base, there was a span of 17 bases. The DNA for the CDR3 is TGTGCCAGCAGCCGACTCCGGGACTCTATTTCCTACGAGCAGTACTTC. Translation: CASSRLRDSISYEQYF.

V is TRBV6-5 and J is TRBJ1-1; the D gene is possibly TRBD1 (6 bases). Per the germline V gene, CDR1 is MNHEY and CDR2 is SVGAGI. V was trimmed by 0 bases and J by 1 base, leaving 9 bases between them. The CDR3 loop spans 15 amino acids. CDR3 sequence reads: CASSYSGGRNTEAFF. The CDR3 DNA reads TGTGCCAGCAGTTACTCGGGGGGGCGGAACACTGAAGCTTTCTTT.